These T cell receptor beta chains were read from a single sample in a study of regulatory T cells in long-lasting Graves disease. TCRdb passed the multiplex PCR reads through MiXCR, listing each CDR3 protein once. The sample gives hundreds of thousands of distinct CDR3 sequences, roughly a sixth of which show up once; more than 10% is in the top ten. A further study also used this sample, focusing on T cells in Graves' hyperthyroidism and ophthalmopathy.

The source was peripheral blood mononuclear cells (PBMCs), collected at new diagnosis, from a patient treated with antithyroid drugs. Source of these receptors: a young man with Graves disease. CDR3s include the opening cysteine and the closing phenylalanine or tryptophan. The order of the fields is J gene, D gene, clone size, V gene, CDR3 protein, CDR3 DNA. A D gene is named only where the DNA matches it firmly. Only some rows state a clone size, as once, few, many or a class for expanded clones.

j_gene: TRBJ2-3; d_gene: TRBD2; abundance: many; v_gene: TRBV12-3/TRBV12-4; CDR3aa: CASSSKTSGVPDTQYF; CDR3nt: TGTGCCAGCAGTTCCAAGACTAGCGGAGTACCAGATACGCAGTATTTT
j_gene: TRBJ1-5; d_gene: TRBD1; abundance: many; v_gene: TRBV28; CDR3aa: CAGGQGKRTDSNQPQHF; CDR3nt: TGTGCCGGTGGACAGGGGAAGAGGACTGACAGCAATCAGCCCCAGCATTTT
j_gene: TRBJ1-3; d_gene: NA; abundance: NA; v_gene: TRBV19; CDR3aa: CASGKAGPASGNTIYF; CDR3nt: TGTGCCAGTGGTAAAGCCGGGCCGGCTTCAGGAAACACCATATATTTT
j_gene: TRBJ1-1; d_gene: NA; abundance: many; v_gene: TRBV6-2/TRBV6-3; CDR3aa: CASRLPKEGTEAFF; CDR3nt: TGTGCCAGCAGACTCCCCAAAGAGGGCACTGAAGCTTTCTTT
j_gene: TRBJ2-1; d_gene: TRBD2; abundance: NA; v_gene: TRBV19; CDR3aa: CASSMGSGSFNEQFF; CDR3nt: TGTGCCAGTAGTATGGGAAGCGGGAGTTTCAATGAGCAGTTCTTC
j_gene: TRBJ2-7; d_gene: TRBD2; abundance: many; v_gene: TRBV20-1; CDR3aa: CSARDSTSGLSEQYF; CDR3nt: TGCAGTGCTAGAGATTCCACTAGCGGGTTATCCGAGCAGTACTTC
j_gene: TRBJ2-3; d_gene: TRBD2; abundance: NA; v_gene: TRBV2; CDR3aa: CASRLAGDTQYF; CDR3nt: TGTGCCAGCAGACTAGCGGGAGATACGCAGTATTTT
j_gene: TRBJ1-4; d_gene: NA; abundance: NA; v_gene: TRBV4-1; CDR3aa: CASSQVGSNEKLLF; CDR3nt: TGCGCCAGCAGCCAAGTAGGAAGTAATGAAAAACTGCTTTTT
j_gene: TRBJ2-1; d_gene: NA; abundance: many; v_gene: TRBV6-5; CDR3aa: CASSYSGLSKYEQFF; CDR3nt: TGTGCCAGCAGTTACTCGGGACTCTCTAAGTATGAGCAGTTCTTC
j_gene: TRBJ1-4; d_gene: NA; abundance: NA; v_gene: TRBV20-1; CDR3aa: CSARPSGVRNEKLFF; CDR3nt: TGCAGTGCTAGACCCTCGGGGGTGAGGAATGAAAAACTGTTTTTT
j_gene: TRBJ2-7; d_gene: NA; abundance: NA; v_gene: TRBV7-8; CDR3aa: CASSFADSGYEQYF; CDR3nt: TGTGCCAGCAGCTTCGCCGACAGCGGCTACGAGCAGTACTTC
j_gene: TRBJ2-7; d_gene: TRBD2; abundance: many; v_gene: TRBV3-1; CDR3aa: CASSNSGGHYEQYF; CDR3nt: TGTGCCAGCAGTAATAGCGGGGGACACTACGAGCAGTACTTC
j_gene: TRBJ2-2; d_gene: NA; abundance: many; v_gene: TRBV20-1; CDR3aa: CSAIDNTDTGELFF; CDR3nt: TGCAGTGCTATTGATAATACGGACACCGGGGAGCTGTTTTTT
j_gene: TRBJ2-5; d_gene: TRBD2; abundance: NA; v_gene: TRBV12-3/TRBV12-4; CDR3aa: CASSPVGGSKETQYF; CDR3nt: TGTGCCAGCAGTCCCGTAGGCGGGAGTAAAGAGACCCAGTACTTC
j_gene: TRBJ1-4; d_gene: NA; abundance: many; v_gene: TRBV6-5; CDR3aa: CASSYSNRANEKLFF; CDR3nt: TGTGCCAGCAGTTACTCGAACAGGGCGAATGAAAAACTGTTTTTT
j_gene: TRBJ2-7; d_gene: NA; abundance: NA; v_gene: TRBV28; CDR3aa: CASSPLGFYEQYF; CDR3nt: TGTGCCAGCAGTCCCTTAGGGTTCTACGAGCAGTACTTC
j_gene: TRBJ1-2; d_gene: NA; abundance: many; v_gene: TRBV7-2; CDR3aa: CASSLVAGNYGYTF; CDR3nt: TGTGCCAGCAGCTTAGTGGCTGGGAACTATGGCTACACCTTC
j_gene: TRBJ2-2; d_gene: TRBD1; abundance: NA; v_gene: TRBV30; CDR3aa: CAWSPGQGWTGELFF; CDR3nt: TGTGCCTGGAGCCCAGGACAGGGATGGACCGGGGAGCTGTTTTTT
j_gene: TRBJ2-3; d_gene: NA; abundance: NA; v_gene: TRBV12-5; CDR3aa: CASGSNTDTRYF; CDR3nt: TGTGCTAGTGGTTCGAACACAGATACGCGGTATTTT
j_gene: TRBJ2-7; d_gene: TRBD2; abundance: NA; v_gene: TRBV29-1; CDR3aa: CSAGGRSAYEQYF; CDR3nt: TGCAGCGCGGGGGGGCGGAGTGCCTACGAGCAGTACTTC
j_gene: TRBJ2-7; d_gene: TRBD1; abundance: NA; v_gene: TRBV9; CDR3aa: CASSVTGTDYEQYF; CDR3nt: TGTGCCAGCAGCGTGACCGGGACAGATTACGAGCAGTACTTC
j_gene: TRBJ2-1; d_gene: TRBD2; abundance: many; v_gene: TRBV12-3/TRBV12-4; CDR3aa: CASSPSGRAIYEQFF; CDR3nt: TGTGCCAGCAGTCCGAGCGGGAGGGCCATCTATGAGCAGTTCTTC
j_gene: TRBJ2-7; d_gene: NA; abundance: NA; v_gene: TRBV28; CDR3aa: CACSEGGQEQYF; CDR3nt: TGTGCCTGCAGCGAAGGTGGTCAGGAGCAGTACTTC
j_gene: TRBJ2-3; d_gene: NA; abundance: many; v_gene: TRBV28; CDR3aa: CASSRGGMDTQYF; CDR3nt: TGTGCCAGCTCCCGCGGAGGAATGGATACGCAGTATTTT
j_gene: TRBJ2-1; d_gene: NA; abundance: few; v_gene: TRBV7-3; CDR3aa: CASSPEGQGLNNNEQFF; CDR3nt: TGTGCCAGCAGTCCAGAAGGGCAGGGGCTAAATAACAATGAGCAGTTCTTC
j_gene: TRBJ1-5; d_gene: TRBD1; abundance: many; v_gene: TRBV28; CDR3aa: CASSGEGGYVQPQHF; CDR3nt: TGTGCCAGCAGTGGGGAAGGGGGCTACGTTCAGCCCCAGCATTTT
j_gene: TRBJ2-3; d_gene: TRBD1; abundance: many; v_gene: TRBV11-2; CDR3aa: CASSSGTGNTDTQYF; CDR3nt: TGTGCCAGCAGCTCCGGGACAGGGAATACAGATACGCAGTATTTT
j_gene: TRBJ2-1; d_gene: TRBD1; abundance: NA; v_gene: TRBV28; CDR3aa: CASSFLTPSRADRGINEQFF; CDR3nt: TGTGCCAGCAGTTTTTTAACGCCCTCACGCGCGGACAGGGGAATCAATGAGCAGTTCTTC
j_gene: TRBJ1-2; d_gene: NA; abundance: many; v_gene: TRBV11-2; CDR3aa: CASSSGLTSIF; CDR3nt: TGTGCCAGCAGCTCGGGACTTACTTCGATCTTC
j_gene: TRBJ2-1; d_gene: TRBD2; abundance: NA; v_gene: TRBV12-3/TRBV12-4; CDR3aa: CASTLALREGYNEQFF; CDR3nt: TGTGCCAGCACCCTTGCTCTGCGGGAGGGATACAATGAGCAGTTCTTC
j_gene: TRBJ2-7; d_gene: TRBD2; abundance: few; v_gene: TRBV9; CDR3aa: CASSIGTSGSIYEQYF; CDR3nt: TGTGCCAGCAGCATCGGGACTAGCGGGAGTATCTACGAGCAGTACTTC
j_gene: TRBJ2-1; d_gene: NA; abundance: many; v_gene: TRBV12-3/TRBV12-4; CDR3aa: CASSTRLDPQFF; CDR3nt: TGTGCCAGCAGTACACGACTCGATCCGCAGTTCTTC
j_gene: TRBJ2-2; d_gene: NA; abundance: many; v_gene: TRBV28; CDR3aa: CASSKLQRELFF; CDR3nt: TGTGCCAGCAGTAAACTTCAGAGGGAGCTGTTTTTT